These 16 T cell receptor beta chains were sequenced from one sample in a study of blood T cell repertoires in COVID-19 (TCRdb year 2020). The library was prepared using the immunoSEQ multiplex PCR assay. TCRdb took this table from immuneACCESS and kept in-frame rearrangements with V and J called. Such tables lack part of the clones; where checked against another copy, unresolved V genes explain under half of the gap, and the rest is unexplained. The sample profile shows fewer than 350,000 clones; more than 75% of them were found once. Approximately 2.2% of the sample comes from the top ten. Source material: peripheral blood. These receptors all stem from a woman younger than 45 who had recovered from COVID-19.

This sequence joins TRBV3-1 (or the pseudogene TRBV3-2) and TRBJ1-5; D remains unclear. Deletions cut 0 bases from V and 3 bases from J, with 6 bases between. The germline V gene encodes CDR1 LGHDT and CDR2 YNNKEL (reference sequence). The CDR3 has 14 amino acids. The CDR3 DNA is TGTGCCAGCAGCCAAGATACTATCAATCAGCCCCAGCATTTT. Translation gives CASSQDTINQPQHF.

This clone was observed a single time. The rearrangement links TRBV9 to TRBJ2-1; D unclear. The CDR3 has 13 residues. Per the germline V gene, CDR1 is SGDLS and CDR2 is YYNGEE. Trimming removed 0 bases at V and 10 bases at J, with 11 bases between. The CDR3 here is CASSVEAAWEQFF. CDR3 DNA sequence: TGTGCCAGCAGCGTAGAAGCCGCCTGGGAGCAGTTCTTC.

V and J are TRBV6-6 and TRBJ1-6; TRBD1 aligns across 9 bases. V was clipped by 7 bases and J by 9 bases; unmatched bases: 10. The CDR3 spans 15 residues. In germline, CDR1 is MNHNY, CDR2 SVGAGI (reference sequence). The CDR3 DNA sequence: TGTGCCAGCACCAGGACAGGGGAGCGGGCTTCACCCCTCCACTTT. As protein: CASTRTGERASPLHF.

This clone was observed a single time. This sequence joins TRBV7-2 and TRBJ1-6, with 7 bases fitting TRBD1. The CDR3 runs 19 residues. Germline CDR1 reads SGHTA; CDR2 reads FQGNSA. Unmatched junction bases numbered 13, after V lost 5 bases and J lost 0 bases. CDR3 loop: CASSGGQAFPSSYNSPLHF. CDR3 sequence (DNA): TGTGCCAGCAGCGGCGGACAGGCCTTCCCGAGCTCCTATAATTCACCCCTCCACTTT. Full variable domain (outside the CDR3, taken from reference TRBV7-2 and TRBJ1-6): GAGVSQSPSNKVTEKGKDVELRCDPISGHTALYWYRQSLGQGLEFLIYFQGNSAPDKSGLPSDRFSAERTGGSVSTLTIQRTQQEDSAVYLCASSGGQAFPSSYNSPLHFGNGTRLTVT.

The genes are TRBV13 and TRBJ2-2, with D possibly being TRBD1 (6 bases). CDR3 length: 13 residues. V dropped 5 bases and J dropped 3 bases, with 7 bases sitting between them. Germline V gene data show CDR1 as PRHDT and CDR2 as FYEKMQ (reference sequence). CDR3 DNA sequence: TGTGCCAGCAGCCCAGGGGACACCGGGGAGCTGTTTTTT. This gives the protein CASSPGDTGELFF.

The chain couples TRBV30 to TRBJ2-2; D may be TRBD1 (5 bases). Between the trimmed V and J ends, which lost 3 bases and 1 base, there was a span of 6 bases. The CDR3 covers 13 residues. Germline V gene lookup returns CDR1 GTSNPN and CDR2 SVGIG (reference sequence). CDR3 sequence reads: CAWRGQNTGELFF. The CDR3 DNA reads TGTGCCTGGAGAGGACAGAACACCGGGGAGCTGTTTTTT.

This clone was counted once. The rearrangement links TRBV7-9 to TRBJ2-5; a possible D gene is TRBD2 (5 bases). The V and J ends lost 4 bases and 5 bases respectively, with 14 bases between them. Germline V gene sequence: CDR1 SEHNR, CDR2 FQNEAQ (reference sequence). The length of the CDR3 is 14 residues. The CDR3 DNA reads TGTGCCAGCAGCTCCGTGCGGGCGTGGGAGACCCAGTACTTC. Encoded protein: CASSSVRAWETQYF. The whole variable domain, filled in from reference TRBV7-9 and TRBJ2-5, reads DTGVSQNPRHKITKRGQNVTFRCDPISEHNRLYWYRQTLGQGPEFLTYFQNEAQLEKSRLLSDRFSAERPKGSFSTLEIQRTEQGDSAMYLCASSSVRAWETQYFGPGTRLLVL.

The chain has TRBV7-2 and TRBJ2-2, with 7 bases that match TRBD2. Germline V gene data show CDR1 as SGHTA and CDR2 as FQGNSA. Trimming cost V 2 bases and J 9 bases; bases outside gene matches: 12. The CDR3 runs 16 residues. The CDR3 loop reads CASSLTRTSSDRELFF. The CDR3 nucleotides read TGTGCCAGCAGCTTAACTCGGACTAGTTCTGATCGGGAGCTGTTTTTT.

Comment on this clone: This specimen includes other DNA sequences encoding the same CDR3. The genes are TRBV2 and TRBJ1-6, with 7 bases aligning to TRBD1. V dropped 3 bases and J dropped 7; count of bases not matched to a gene: 0. CDR1 SNHLY and CDR2 FYNNEI come from the germline V gene. This CDR3 has 13 amino acids. CDR3 residues: CASSDRGNSPLHF. CDR3 DNA: TGTGCCAGCAGTGACAGGGGGAATTCACCCCTCCACTTT.

The chain links TRBV6-5 to TRBJ2-7, with TRBD1 matching over 7 bases. Germline lookup yields CDR1 MNHEY and CDR2 SVGAGI. The CDR3 has 14 amino acids. Germline trimming cut 7 bases from V and 3 bases from J; bases unmatched to any gene: 9. CDR3 coding DNA: TGTGCCAGCAAAACGGGACAGTCCCGCTACGAGCAGTACTTC. This translates into CASKTGQSRYEQYF.

This chain joins TRBV7-9 and TRBJ2-5; D is uncertain. This CDR3 has 13 residues. Trimming cost V 1 base and J 2 bases, with 5 bases left between them. Germline V gene sequence: CDR1 SEHNR, CDR2 FQNEAQ (reference sequence). Written as DNA, the CDR3 is TGTGCCAGCAGCTTAGTAAAACAAGAGACCCAGTACTTC. It encodes CASSLVKQETQYF.

The V call is TRBV6-5, the J call TRBJ1-6; D gene uncertain. V was cut by 6 bases and J by 10 bases, with 13 bases left in between. The CDR3 sequence is 13 residues long. The germline V gene encodes CDR1 MNHEY and CDR2 SVGAGI. In DNA, the CDR3 is TGTGCCAGCAGCCGGAGCCCAGACTCACCCCTCCACTTT. Amino acids: CASSRSPDSPLHF.

The V and J genes are TRBV5-4 and TRBJ1-1; weak D call: TRBD1 (5 bases). Between the trimmed V and J ends, which lost 4 bases and 4 bases, there was a span of 17 bases. CDR3 length: 15 amino acids. CDR1 SGHNT and CDR2 YYREEE come from the germline V gene (reference sequence). CDR3 bases: TGTGCCAGCAGCCCCACGGCGGGGGTGGGCACTGAAGCTTTCTTT. Translation gives CASSPTAGVGTEAFF.

The chain carries TRBV30 and TRBJ1-2; TRBD1 might be the D (5 bases). Looked up from germline, CDR1 is GTSNPN and CDR2 is SVGIG (reference sequence). The CDR3 is 14 residues long. V was pared by 5 bases and J by 4 bases, with 17 bases between. CDR3 loop: CAWHDGQGLYGYTF. The CDR3 DNA follows: TGTGCCTGGCACGATGGGCAGGGACTCTATGGCTACACCTTC.

DNA for the CDR3: TGCGCCAGCAGCTTGTCTAGCGCCAGAGAGACCCAGTACTTC. It translates to CASSLSSARETQYF. V is TRBV5-1 and J is TRBJ2-5; tentatively, D is TRBD2 (6 bases). V gave up 1 base and J gave up 4 bases, with 11 bases separating them. CDR1 is SGHRS, CDR2 YFSETQ, per germline. This CDR3 is 14 amino acids long.

The V and J genes are TRBV4-1 and TRBJ2-7, with 7 bases aligning to TRBD2. This CDR3 contains 15 residues. The V gene end was trimmed by 1 base and the J gene end by 1 base; junction bases not matched to a gene: 4. The V gene's germline CDR1 is MGHRA and CDR2 YSYEKL. CDR3 region: CASSQGSGGSYEQYF. In DNA form, the CDR3 reads TGCGCCAGCAGCCAAGGCTCGGGGGGTTCCTACGAGCAGTACTTC.